This TCR beta chain was captured in a study of early T cells in non-severe SARS-CoV-2 infection. Across the study: Investigators sequenced bulk RNA drawn from unsorted whole blood, and chains remained unpaired.

Only a few counts were recorded for this clonotype. Unique molecular identifiers were added to individual cDNA molecules. TCRdb processed the 5' RACE reads anew with MiXCR; each CDR3 protein has one entry. In the table there are about 42,000 distinct CDR3 sequences, approximately 6.9% of which are singletons. Germline V gene lookup returns CDR1 SGHAT and CDR2 FQNNGV. The V end was cut by 5 bases, the J end by 4 bases, with 14 bases between. The CDR3 is 14 amino acids. The clonotype was recovered from an adult who was a healthcare worker with PCR-confirmed SARS-CoV-2 infection or an uninfected control (not recorded which). Material: whole blood. This chain uses TRBV11-2 with TRBJ2-5, with D possibly being TRBD1 (6 bases). The CDR3 DNA sequence: TGTGCCAGCAGCCGAGGGGGTAGATCAGAGACCCAGTACTTC. It encodes CASSRGGRSETQYF.